Reported below is one T cell receptor beta chain. These data originate in a study of shared clonotypes between healthy human individuals. The protocol was immunoSEQ multiplex PCR, while the TCRdb copy is restricted to in-frame clones and leaves out a portion. The table has 2.5 million or so clones, about 92% seen once. Trimming shortened V by 6 bases and J by 3 bases, and 17 bases separated the two germline ends. CDR3 length: 15 amino acids. The germline CDR1 and CDR2 sequences are MNHNY and SVGAGI (reference sequence). The sequenced sample consisted of naive CD4+ T cells sorted from blood. The subset denotes: CD45RA+ positively selected. The TCR comes from a man aged 18 to 29 in good health. This rearrangement joins TRBV6-6 to TRBJ1-1; D uncertain. CDR3 nucleotide sequence: TGTGCCAGCAGCCTTAGTCGGATGGCGGACACTGAAGCTTTCTTT. As protein: CASSLSRMADTEAFF.